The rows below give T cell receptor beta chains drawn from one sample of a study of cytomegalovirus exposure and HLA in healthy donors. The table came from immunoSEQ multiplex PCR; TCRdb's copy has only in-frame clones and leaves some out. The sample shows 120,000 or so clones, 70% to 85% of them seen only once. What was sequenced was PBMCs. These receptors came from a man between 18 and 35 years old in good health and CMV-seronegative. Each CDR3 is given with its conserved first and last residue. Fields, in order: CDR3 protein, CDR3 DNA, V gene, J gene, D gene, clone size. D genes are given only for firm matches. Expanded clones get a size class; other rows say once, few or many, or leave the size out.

CASSPAGQGNPNEQYF	TGTGCCAGCAGCCCCGCGGGACAGGGGAACCCCAACGAGCAGTACTTC	TRBV13	TRBJ2-7	TRBD1	NA
CASSSLAGGQNIQYF	TGTGCCAGCAGCTCACTAGCGGGGGGGCAAAACATTCAGTACTTC	TRBV28	TRBJ2-4	TRBD2	NA
CASSLGTANSPLHF	TGCGCCAGCAGCTTAGGGACAGCGAATTCACCCCTCCACTTT	TRBV5-1	TRBJ1-6	TRBD1	NA
CASSLSTGTEKLFF	TGCGCCAGCAGCTTGTCGACAGGGACCGAAAAACTGTTTTTT	TRBV5-1	TRBJ1-4	TRBD1	NA
CAGGNPEAFF	TGTGCCGGCGGGAACCCTGAAGCTTTCTTT	TRBV7-9	TRBJ1-1	NA	NA
CASRDSVWGTEAFF	TGTGCCAGCAGGGACTCCGTTTGGGGCACTGAAGCTTTCTTT	TRBV6-5	TRBJ1-1	NA	NA
CASSPKAGAQSYNEQFF	TGTGCCAGCAGCCCAAAAGCGGGGGCTCAGTCCTACAATGAGCAGTTCTTC	TRBV11-2	TRBJ2-1	TRBD2	NA
CASSLEGLGYGYTF	TGTGCCAGTAGTTTGGAGGGCTTGGGCTATGGCTACACCTTC	TRBV19	TRBJ1-2	NA	once
CASSFTGGTDTQYF	TGTGCCAGCAGCTTCACGGGGGGCACAGATACGCAGTATTTT	TRBV6-4	TRBJ2-3	NA	NA
CATSRVLTGGGQEQYF	TGTGCCACCAGCAGAGTCCTGACAGGGGGAGGTCAAGAGCAGTACTTC	TRBV15	TRBJ2-7	TRBD1	NA
CASSVEGPGANVLTF	TGTGCCAGCAGCGTAGAGGGGCCTGGGGCCAACGTCCTGACTTTC	TRBV9	TRBJ2-6	NA	few